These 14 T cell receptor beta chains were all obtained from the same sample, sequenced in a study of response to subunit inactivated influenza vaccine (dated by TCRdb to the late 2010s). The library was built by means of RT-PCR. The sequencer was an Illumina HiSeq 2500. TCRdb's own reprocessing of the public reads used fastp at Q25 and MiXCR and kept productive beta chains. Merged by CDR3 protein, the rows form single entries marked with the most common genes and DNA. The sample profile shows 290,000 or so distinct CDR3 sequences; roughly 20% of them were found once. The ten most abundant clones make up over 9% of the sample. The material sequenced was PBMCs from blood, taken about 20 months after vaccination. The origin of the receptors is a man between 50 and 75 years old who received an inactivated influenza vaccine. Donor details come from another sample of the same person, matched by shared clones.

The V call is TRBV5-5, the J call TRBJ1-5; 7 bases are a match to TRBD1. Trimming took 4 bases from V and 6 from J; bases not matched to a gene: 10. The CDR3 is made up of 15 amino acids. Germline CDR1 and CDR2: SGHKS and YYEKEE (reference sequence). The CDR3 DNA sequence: TGTGCCAGCAGCCTTCGGGGAGGGGACAGTCAGCCCCAGCATTTT. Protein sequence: CASSLRGGDSQPQHF.

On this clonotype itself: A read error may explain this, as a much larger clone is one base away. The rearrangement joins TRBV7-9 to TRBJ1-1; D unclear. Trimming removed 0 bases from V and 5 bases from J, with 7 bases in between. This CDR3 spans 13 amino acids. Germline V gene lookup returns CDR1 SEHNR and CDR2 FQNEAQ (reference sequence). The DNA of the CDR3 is TGTGCCAGCAGCTTAGCGATGGGGACTGAAGCTTTCTTT. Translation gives CASSLAMGTEAFF. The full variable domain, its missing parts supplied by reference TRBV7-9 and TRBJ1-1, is DTGVSQNPRHKITKRGQNVTFRCDPISEHNRLYWYRQTLGQGPEFLTYFQNEAQLEKSRLLSDRFSAERPKGSFSTLEIQRTEQGDSAMYLCASSLAMGTEAFFGQGTRLTVV.

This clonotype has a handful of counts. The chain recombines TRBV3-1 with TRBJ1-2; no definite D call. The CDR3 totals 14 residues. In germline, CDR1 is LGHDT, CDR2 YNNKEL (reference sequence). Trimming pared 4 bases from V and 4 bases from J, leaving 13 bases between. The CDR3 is CASSLQRLSYGYTF. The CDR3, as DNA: TGTGCCAGCAGCCTCCAACGGCTGAGCTATGGCTACACCTTC.

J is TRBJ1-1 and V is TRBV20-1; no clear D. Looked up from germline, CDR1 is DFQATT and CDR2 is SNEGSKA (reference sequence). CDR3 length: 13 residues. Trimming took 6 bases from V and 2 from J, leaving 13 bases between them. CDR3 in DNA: TGCAGTGCCACCCCCCGGAGAAACACTGAAGCTTTCTTT. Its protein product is CSATPRRNTEAFF.

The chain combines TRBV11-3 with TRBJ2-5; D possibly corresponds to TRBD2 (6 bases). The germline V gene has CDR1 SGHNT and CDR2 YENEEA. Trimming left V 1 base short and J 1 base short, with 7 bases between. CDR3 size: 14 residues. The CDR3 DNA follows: TGTGCCAGCAGCTTAGGCGGGGTCCAAGAGACCCAGTACTTC. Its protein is CASSLGGVQETQYF.

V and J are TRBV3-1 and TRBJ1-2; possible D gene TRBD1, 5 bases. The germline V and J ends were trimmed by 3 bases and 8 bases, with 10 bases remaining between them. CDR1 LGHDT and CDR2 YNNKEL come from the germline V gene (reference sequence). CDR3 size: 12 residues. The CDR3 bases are TGTGCCAGCAGCCAGACCAGGGACGGCTACACCTTC. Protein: CASSQTRDGYTF.

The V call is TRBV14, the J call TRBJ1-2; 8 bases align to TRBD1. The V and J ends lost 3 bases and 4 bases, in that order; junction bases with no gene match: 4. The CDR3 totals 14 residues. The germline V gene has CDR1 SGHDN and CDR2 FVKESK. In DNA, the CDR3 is TGTGCCAGCAGCCAGACCGGGACAGGCTATGGCTACACCTTC. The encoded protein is CASSQTGTGYGYTF.

The CDR3 region is CASSFKGAYGYTF. CDR3 sequence (DNA): TGTGCCAGCAGTTTTAAGGGGGCCTATGGCTACACCTTC. The rearrangement uses TRBV27 and TRBJ1-2; 7 bases agree with TRBD1. Per germline, CDR1 MNHEY and CDR2 SMNVEV (reference sequence). Losses at the gene ends were 3 bases for V and 4 bases for J; bases not matched to a gene: 2. The CDR3 length is 13 residues.

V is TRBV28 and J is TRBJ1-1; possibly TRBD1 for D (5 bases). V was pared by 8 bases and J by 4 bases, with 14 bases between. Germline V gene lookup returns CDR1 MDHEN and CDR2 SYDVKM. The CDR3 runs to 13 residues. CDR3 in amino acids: CASARGGSTEAFF. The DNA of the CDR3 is TGTGCCAGCGCTCGGGGGGGGAGCACTGAAGCTTTCTTT.

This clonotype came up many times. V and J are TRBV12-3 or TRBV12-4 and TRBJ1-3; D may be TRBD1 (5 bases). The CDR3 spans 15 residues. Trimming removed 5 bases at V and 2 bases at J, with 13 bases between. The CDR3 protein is CASSPGRVTGNTIYF. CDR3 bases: TGTGCCAGCAGTCCGGGACGAGTAACTGGAAACACCATATATTTT.

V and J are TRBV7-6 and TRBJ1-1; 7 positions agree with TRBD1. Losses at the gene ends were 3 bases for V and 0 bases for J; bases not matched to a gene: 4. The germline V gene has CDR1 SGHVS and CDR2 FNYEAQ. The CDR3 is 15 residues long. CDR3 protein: CASSFGDSMNTEAFF. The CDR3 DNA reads TGTGCCAGCAGCTTCGGGGACAGCATGAACACTGAAGCTTTCTTT.

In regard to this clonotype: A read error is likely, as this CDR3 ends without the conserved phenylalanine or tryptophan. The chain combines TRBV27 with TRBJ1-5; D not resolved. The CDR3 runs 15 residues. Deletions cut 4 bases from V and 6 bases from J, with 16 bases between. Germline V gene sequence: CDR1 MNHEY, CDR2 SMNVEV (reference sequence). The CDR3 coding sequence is TGTGCCAGCAGTTCGGACGCAGAGGGTAGTCAGCCCCAGCATATT. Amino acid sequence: CASSSDAEGSQPQHI.

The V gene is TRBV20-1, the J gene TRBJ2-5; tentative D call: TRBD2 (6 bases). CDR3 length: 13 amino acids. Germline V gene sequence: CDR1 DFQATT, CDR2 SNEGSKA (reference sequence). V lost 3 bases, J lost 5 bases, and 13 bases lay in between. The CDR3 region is CSASRGYLETQYF. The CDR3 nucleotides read TGCAGTGCTAGCCGGGGGTACCTGGAGACCCAGTACTTC.

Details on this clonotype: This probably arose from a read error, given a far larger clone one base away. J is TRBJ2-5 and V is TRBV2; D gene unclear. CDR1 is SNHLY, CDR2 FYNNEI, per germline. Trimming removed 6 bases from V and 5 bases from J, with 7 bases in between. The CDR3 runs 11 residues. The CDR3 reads CASRLRETQYF. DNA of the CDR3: TGTGCCAGCAGGTTGAGGGAGACCCAGTACTTC.